This T cell receptor beta chain was identified during a study of CD8 T cells in Susac syndrome. Random-hexamer reverse transcription was applied to about 0.45 to 1 ug RNA. The CDR3 of TCR beta was amplified by immunoSEQ multiplex PCR across 54 Vbeta and 13 Jbeta. TCRdb processed the immunoSEQ multiplex PCR reads anew with MiXCR; each CDR3 protein has one entry. This table holds some 160,000 distinct CDR3 sequences, 90% to 95% found once. Sequencing of TCR beta covered CD8+ and CD4+ T cells obtained from blood. This TCR came from a human donor with multiple sclerosis. The sample taken for sequencing was CD8+ T cells from PBMCs.

CDR3 sequence: CSARPAGTVYYEQYF. The CDR3 DNA follows: TGCAGTGCTAGGCCCGCCGGGACAGTTTACTACGAGCAGTACTTC. The chain joins TRBV20-1 to TRBJ2-7, with 7 bases that match TRBD1. The V segment lost 3 bases and the J segment 3 bases; nucleotides outside the gene matches: 11. This CDR3 spans 15 amino acids. Germline CDR1 is DFQATT and CDR2 is SNEGSKA (reference sequence).